A single sample gave rise to the 28 T cell receptor beta chains below, sequenced in a study of blood T cell repertoires in COVID-19. Assay: immunoSEQ multiplex PCR; the TCRdb copy retains only in-frame clones and omits some. The table records some 370,000 clones, almost 90% of them present only once. Sequenced material: peripheral blood. The receptors were gathered from a man between 18 and 35 years old with active or convalescent COVID-19.

This clone was seen only once. The chain has TRBV11-2 and TRBJ1-4; TRBD1 aligns across 8 bases. In germline, CDR1 is SGHAT, CDR2 FQNNGV. With 4 bases clipped from V and 9 bases from J, the junction kept 7 bases outside the gene matches. This CDR3 region has 14 residues. CDR3 region: CASSSTGEVKKLFF. CDR3 coding DNA: TGTGCCAGCAGCTCGACAGGGGAGGTAAAAAAACTGTTTTTT.

V is TRBV7-9 and J is TRBJ1-4; a weak D match, TRBD1 (6 bases). The CDR3 extends over 16 amino acids. Germline lookup yields CDR1 SEHNR and CDR2 FQNEAQ (reference sequence). Trimming left V 5 bases short and J 0 bases short, with 13 bases between. The CDR3 spells CASSSGQLATNEKLFF. The CDR3 DNA is TGTGCCAGCAGCAGCGGACAGCTTGCAACTAATGAAAAACTGTTTTTT.

The chain joins TRBV10-1 to TRBJ1-4, with no clear D. V was pared by 0 bases and J by 2 bases, with 13 bases between. Per the germline V gene, CDR1 is WNHNN and CDR2 is SYGVQD (reference sequence). CDR3 length: 17 residues. The chain's CDR3 is CASSESAVGGTNEKLFF. The CDR3 bases are TGCGCCAGCAGTGAGTCGGCAGTAGGCGGCACTAATGAAAAACTGTTTTTT.

This clone occurred once. The chain uses TRBV6-5 and TRBJ1-1, with D unclear. The CDR3 loop spans 13 amino acids. Germline V gene data show CDR1 as MNHEY and CDR2 as SVGAGI. V was pared by 4 bases and J by 0 bases, with 6 bases between. The DNA for the CDR3 is TGTGCCAGCAGTTTAATAGTGAACACTGAAGCTTTCTTT. This gives the protein CASSLIVNTEAFF.

This clone was counted only a few times. The chain carries TRBV19 and TRBJ2-5; 12 bases fit TRBD1. This CDR3 has 14 residues. V was clipped by 7 bases and J by 5 bases; unmatched bases: 5. Germline V lookup: CDR1 LNHDA, CDR2 SQIVND (reference sequence). Here the CDR3 DNA reads TGTGCCAGTAAGACCGGGACAGGGGGCGAGACCCAGTACTTC. It encodes CASKTGTGGETQYF.

This clone occurred a few times. The chain employs TRBV10-1 and TRBJ1-1, with D possibly TRBD1 on 6 matching bases. The V and J ends lost 6 bases and 5 bases respectively, with 16 bases between them. The CDR3 has 14 amino acids. Germline assignment: CDR1 WNHNN and CDR2 SYGVQD (reference sequence). CDR3 nucleotide sequence: TGCGCCAGCAGCGAGCAGGGGCTGGAAACTGAAGCTTTCTTT. The encoded protein is CASSEQGLETEAFF.

A few counts support this clone. Other DNA variants within this sample encode the same CDR3. The gene calls are TRBV28 and TRBJ1-3; the D gene is possibly TRBD1 (5 bases). The CDR3 loop spans 14 amino acids. The germline V and J ends were trimmed by 2 bases and 4 bases, with 9 bases remaining between them. Germline CDR1 and CDR2: MDHEN and SYDVKM. CDR3 loop: CASSLGGDGNTIYF. The DNA of the CDR3 is TGTGCCAGCAGTTTAGGAGGGGACGGAAACACCATATATTTT.

By share, this clone counts as medium-sized. A read error may produce the germline difference seen at one junction end. The chain employs TRBV6-2 or TRBV6-3 and TRBJ2-6, with TRBD1 identical over 9 bases. CDR1 is MNHEY, CDR2 SVGEGT, per germline. The CDR3 runs 14 residues. The chain's CDR3 is CASSSTGGANVLTF. The CDR3 coding sequence is TGTGCCAGCAGTTCGACAGGGGGGGCCAACGTGCTGACTTTC.

This clone has just one count. The chain combines TRBV4-1 with TRBJ2-7, with a weak D call TRBD2 (5 bases). The CDR3 sequence is 16 residues long. The V end lost 1 base, the J end lost 7 bases, and 20 bases lay between the germline ends. Germline-derived CDR1 and CDR2 are MGHRA and YSYEKL. CDR3 nucleotide sequence: TGCGCCAGCAGCCAAGGGACTGGCTGGGCATCGAGTGAGCAGTACTTC. Protein product: CASSQGTGWASSEQYF.

CDR3 residues: CATSRDHDRGGEKLFF. The CDR3, as DNA: TGTGCCACCAGCAGAGATCACGACAGGGGAGGGGAAAAACTGTTTTTT. The chain has TRBV15 and TRBJ1-4; 8 positions agree with TRBD1. The CDR3 sequence is 16 residues long. Germline V gene lookup returns CDR1 LNHNV and CDR2 YYDKDF (reference sequence). V gave up 0 bases and J gave up 8 bases; unmatched junction bases: 8.

V and J are TRBV9 and TRBJ1-6; TRBD1 matches at 9 bases. The CDR3 totals 15 residues. Germline CDR1 SGDLS, CDR2 YYNGEE. J was trimmed by 8 bases and V by 0 bases; bases with no gene match: 3. The CDR3 coding sequence is TGTGCCAGCAGCGTAGAACAGGGGGCAGATTCACCCCTCCACTTT. Its translation: CASSVEQGADSPLHF.

The chain links TRBV5-1 to TRBJ2-5; D uncertain. Trimming shortened V by 4 bases and J by 5 bases, and 21 bases separated the two germline ends. Germline V gene data show CDR1 as SGHRS and CDR2 as YFSETQ. The CDR3 contains 16 residues. DNA of the CDR3: TGCGCCAGCAGCCCCCGGTCCGATCCAGGTGAGGAGACCCAGTACTTC. Translating gives CASSPRSDPGEETQYF. The full variable domain, rest sourced from reference TRBV5-1 and TRBJ2-5, is KAGVTQTPRYLIKTRGQQVTLSCSPISGHRSVSWYQQTPGQGLQFLFEYFSETQRNKGNFPGRFSGRQFSNSRSEMNVSTLELGDSALYLCASSPRSDPGEETQYFGPGTRLLVL.

This clone was seen a handful of times. V gene TRBV5-1 combines with J gene TRBJ2-3; TRBD2 aligns across 10 bases. CDR1 is SGHRS and CDR2 is YFSETQ in the germline V gene. The V and J ends lost 3 bases and 2 bases, in that order; junction bases with no gene match: 3. CDR3 length: 15 amino acids. CDR3 protein: CASSSGLANTDTQYF. The CDR3 bases are TGCGCCAGCAGCTCGGGACTAGCGAACACAGATACGCAGTATTTT.

This clone was seen a handful of times. The chain links TRBV7-9 to TRBJ1-5, with 11 bases matching TRBD1. J lost 5 bases, V lost 5 bases, and 5 bases had no gene match. This CDR3 contains 15 residues. Looked up from germline, CDR1 is SEHNR and CDR2 is FQNEAQ (reference sequence). CDR3 DNA: TGTGCCAGCAGCCGCGGACAGGGGGCTGATCAGCCCCAGCATTTT. It codes for CASSRGQGADQPQHF.

In DNA form, the CDR3 reads TGTGCCAGCAGCTTCCGAGACAGGGTAGGTAGAAACACCATATATTTT. It translates to CASSFRDRVGRNTIYF. The chain recombines TRBV7-3 with TRBJ1-3; 7 bases are shared with TRBD1. CDR3 size: 16 residues. The germline gives CDR1 SGHTA, CDR2 FQGTGA. The J segment lost 5 bases and the V segment lost 3 bases, leaving 10 bases of the junction unmatched. The complete variable domain, with remaining parts taken from reference TRBV7-3 and TRBJ1-3, reads GAGVSQTPSNKVTEKGKYVELRCDPISGHTALYWYRQSLGQGPEFLIYFQGTGAADDSGLPNDRFFAVRPEGSVSTLKIQRTERGDSAVYLCASSFRDRVGRNTIYFGEGSWLTVV.

The chain combines TRBV7-9 with TRBJ1-3; the D is unclear. The germline gives CDR1 SEHNR, CDR2 FQNEAQ (reference sequence). There are 17 residues in the CDR3. The V gene lost 0 bases and the J gene lost 2 bases, with 14 bases spanning the gap. The CDR3 is CASSLAASRDAGNTIYF. DNA of the CDR3: TGTGCCAGCAGCTTAGCCGCGTCGAGGGATGCTGGAAACACCATATATTTT.

V usage is TRBV10-3 and J usage is TRBJ2-5; 7 bases align to TRBD1. Per the germline V gene, CDR1 is ENHRY and CDR2 is SYGVKD. The CDR3 is made up of 14 amino acids. V was pared by 8 bases and J by 2 bases, with 8 bases of the junction left unmatched. The CDR3 reads CAISYRGDQETQYF. The CDR3 bases are TGTGCCATCTCGTACAGGGGAGATCAAGAGACCCAGTACTTC.

CDR3 in amino acids: CASSIELPPGLAVYEQYF. CDR3 sequence (DNA): TGTGCCAGTAGTATAGAACTGCCTCCGGGACTAGCGGTCTACGAGCAGTACTTC. The V and J genes are TRBV19 and TRBJ2-7; TRBD2 aligns across 11 bases. The germline V gene encodes CDR1 LNHDA and CDR2 SQIVND (reference sequence). CDR3 length equals 18 residues. The junction had 10 bases not matched to a gene; V was cut back by 0 bases and J by 3 bases.

The chain combines TRBV6-5 with TRBJ2-1, with 9 nucleotides matching TRBD1. The CDR3 consists of 15 residues. Germline V gives CDR1 MNHEY, CDR2 SVGAGI. V trimming: 5 bases; J trimming: 4 bases; junction bases outside the gene matches: 6. The CDR3 bases are TGTGCCAGCAGTCCCGGGACAGGGATTTACAATGAGCAGTTCTTC. The encoded protein is CASSPGTGIYNEQFF.

The chain recombines TRBV3-1 (or the pseudogene TRBV3-2) with TRBJ2-3, with D perhaps matching TRBD2 (6 bases). From germline, CDR1 is LGHDT and CDR2 YNNKEL (reference sequence). The CDR3 sequence is 15 residues long. Deletions cut 0 bases from V and 1 base from J, with 8 bases between. The CDR3 is CASSQDQRGTDTQYF. CDR3 in DNA: TGTGCCAGCAGCCAAGATCAGCGGGGCACAGATACGCAGTATTTT.

V usage is TRBV7-9 and J usage is TRBJ2-3; 12 positions agree with TRBD2. The germline V gene encodes CDR1 SEHNR and CDR2 FQNEAQ (reference sequence). The CDR3 sequence is 17 residues long. Trimming removed 1 base from V and 0 bases from J; junction bases left unmatched: 2. The CDR3 nucleotides are TGTGCCAGCAGCTTAGGAGGACTAGCGGGGAGCACAGATACGCAGTATTTT. It specifies CASSLGGLAGSTDTQYF.

The V gene is TRBV27, the J gene TRBJ2-2; tentative D call: TRBD1 (5 bases). Germline assignment: CDR1 MNHEY and CDR2 SMNVEV (reference sequence). The CDR3 sequence is 12 residues long. Trimming removed 2 bases at V and 9 bases at J, with 7 bases between. CDR3 protein: CASSLPGRELFF. The CDR3 nucleotides read TGTGCCAGCAGTTTACCAGGGAGGGAGCTGTTTTTT.

This chain links TRBV6-1 with TRBJ1-1, with TRBD1 identical over 11 bases. CDR3 length: 16 residues. V gave up 4 bases and J gave up 7 bases; unmatched junction bases: 11. CDR1 MNHNS and CDR2 SASEGT come from the germline V gene. CDR3 amino acids: CASSGGTGGTGREAFF. The CDR3, as DNA: TGTGCCAGCAGTGGCGGGACAGGGGGGACGGGCCGTGAAGCTTTCTTT.

The rearrangement uses TRBV9 and TRBJ2-7; TRBD1 agrees at 11 bases. In germline, CDR1 is SGDLS, CDR2 YYNGEE. The CDR3 consists of 16 residues. Trimming took 5 bases from V and 3 from J; bases not matched to a gene: 10. The chain's CDR3 is CASSREPGQGVYEQYF. CDR3 nucleotides: TGTGCCAGCAGTAGAGAACCGGGACAGGGGGTCTACGAGCAGTACTTC.

The chain employs TRBV10-2 and TRBJ2-1; TRBD2 agrees at 7 bases. Germline lookup yields CDR1 WSHSY and CDR2 SAAADI. The CDR3 extends over 15 amino acids. V lost 7 bases to trimming and J lost 8 bases; unmatched junction nucleotides: 14. The CDR3 DNA follows: TGCGCCAGCACCCAAGCGGGATCTACAATTGATGAGCAGTTCTTC. This gives the protein CASTQAGSTIDEQFF.

The chain is built from TRBV9 and TRBJ1-4; TRBD1 agrees at 8 bases. Germline CDR1 is SGDLS and CDR2 is YYNGEE. The ends lost 0 bases at V and 6 bases at J; junction bases unmatched: 4. The CDR3 runs to 15 residues. This chain's CDR3 is CASSVGGQGHEKLFF. In nucleotides, the CDR3 is TGTGCCAGCAGCGTAGGCGGACAGGGCCATGAAAAACTGTTTTTT.

The V call is TRBV6-6, the J call TRBJ2-3; 8 nucleotides agree with TRBD1. Germline lookup yields CDR1 MNHNY and CDR2 SVGAGI (reference sequence). CDR3 length: 16 residues. The junction had 8 bases not matched to a gene; V was cut back by 6 bases and J by 0 bases. CDR3 in DNA: TGTGCCAGCAGAATGGACAGGGCCATGAGCACAGATACGCAGTATTTT. Residues: CASRMDRAMSTDTQYF.

The V and J genes are TRBV9 and TRBJ2-7, with a possible D match to TRBD1 (6 bases). The CDR3 length is 15 residues. Germline CDR1 SGDLS, CDR2 YYNGEE. V was trimmed by 0 bases and J by 2 bases, leaving 12 bases between them. The CDR3, as DNA: TGTGCCAGCAGCGTAGTGCCAGGGGCAACCTACGAGCAGTACTTC. Protein sequence: CASSVVPGATYEQYF.